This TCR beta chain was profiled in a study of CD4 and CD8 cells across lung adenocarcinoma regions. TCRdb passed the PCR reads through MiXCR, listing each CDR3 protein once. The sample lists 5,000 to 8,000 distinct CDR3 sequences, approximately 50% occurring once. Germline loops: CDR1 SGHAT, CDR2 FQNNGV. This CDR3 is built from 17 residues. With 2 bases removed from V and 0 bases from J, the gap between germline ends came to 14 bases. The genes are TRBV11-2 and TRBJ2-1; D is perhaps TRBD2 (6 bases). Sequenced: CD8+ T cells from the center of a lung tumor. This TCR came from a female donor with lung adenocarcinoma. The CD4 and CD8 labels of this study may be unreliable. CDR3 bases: TGTGCCAGCAGCTTATCTCGGGAGATACCCTCCTACAATGAGCAGTTCTTC. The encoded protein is CASSLSREIPSYNEQFF.